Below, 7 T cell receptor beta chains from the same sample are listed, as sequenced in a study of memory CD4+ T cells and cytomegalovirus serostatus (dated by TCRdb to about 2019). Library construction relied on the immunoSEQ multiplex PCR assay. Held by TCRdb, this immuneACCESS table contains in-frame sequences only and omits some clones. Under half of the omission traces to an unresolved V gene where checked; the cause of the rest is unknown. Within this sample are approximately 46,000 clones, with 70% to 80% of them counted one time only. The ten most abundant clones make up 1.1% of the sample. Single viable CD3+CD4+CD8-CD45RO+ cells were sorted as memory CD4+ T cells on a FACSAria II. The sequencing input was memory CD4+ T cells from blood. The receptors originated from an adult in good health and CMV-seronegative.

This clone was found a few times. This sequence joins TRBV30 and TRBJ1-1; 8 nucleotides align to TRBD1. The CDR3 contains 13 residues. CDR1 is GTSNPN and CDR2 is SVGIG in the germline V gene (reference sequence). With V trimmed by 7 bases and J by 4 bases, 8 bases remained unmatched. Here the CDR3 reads CASNRGEVTEAFF. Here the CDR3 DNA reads TGTGCCTCGAACAGGGGGGAAGTCACTGAAGCTTTCTTT.

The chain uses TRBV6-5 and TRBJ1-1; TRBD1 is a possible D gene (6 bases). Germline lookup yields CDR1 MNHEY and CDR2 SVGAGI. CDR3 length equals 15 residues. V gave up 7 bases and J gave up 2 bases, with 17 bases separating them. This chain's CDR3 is CASKRSDRFNTEAFF. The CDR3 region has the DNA TGTGCCAGCAAAAGGAGTGACAGGTTTAACACTGAAGCTTTCTTT.

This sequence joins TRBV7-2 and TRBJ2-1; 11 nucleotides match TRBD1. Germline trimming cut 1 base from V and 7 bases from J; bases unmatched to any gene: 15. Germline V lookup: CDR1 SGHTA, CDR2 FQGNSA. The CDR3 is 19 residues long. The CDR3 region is CASSLEDRGRSGLGNEQFF. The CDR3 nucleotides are TGTGCCAGCAGCTTAGAGGACAGGGGGCGGTCAGGGTTGGGAAATGAGCAGTTCTTC.

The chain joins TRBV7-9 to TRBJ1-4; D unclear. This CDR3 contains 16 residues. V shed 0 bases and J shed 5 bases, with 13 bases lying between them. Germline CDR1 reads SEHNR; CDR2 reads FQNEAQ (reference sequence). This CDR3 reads CASSLAFGDINEKLFF. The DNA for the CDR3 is TGTGCCAGCAGCTTAGCGTTTGGCGACATAAATGAAAAACTGTTTTTT. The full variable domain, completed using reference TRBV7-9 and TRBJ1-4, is DTGVSQNPRHKITKRGQNVTFRCDPISEHNRLYWYRQTLGQGPEFLTYFQNEAQLEKSRLLSDRFSAERPKGSFSTLEIQRTEQGDSAMYLCASSLAFGDINEKLFFGSGTQLSVL.

CDR3 residues: CASSERRPSGNTIYF. In DNA form, the CDR3 reads TGTGCCAGCAGTGAAAGGAGACCTTCTGGAAACACCATATATTTT. This sequence joins TRBV2 and TRBJ1-3, with D hard to call. This CDR3 contains 15 residues. Deletions cut 2 bases from V and 1 base from J, with 9 bases between. Looked up from germline, CDR1 is SNHLY and CDR2 is FYNNEI.

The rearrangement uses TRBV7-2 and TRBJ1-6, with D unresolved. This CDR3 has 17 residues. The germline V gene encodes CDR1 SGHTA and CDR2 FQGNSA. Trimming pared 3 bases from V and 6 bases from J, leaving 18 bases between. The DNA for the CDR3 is TGTGCCAGCAGCTTTCTAGGTGTTAGAAATTCTAATTCACCCCTCCACTTT. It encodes CASSFLGVRNSNSPLHF.

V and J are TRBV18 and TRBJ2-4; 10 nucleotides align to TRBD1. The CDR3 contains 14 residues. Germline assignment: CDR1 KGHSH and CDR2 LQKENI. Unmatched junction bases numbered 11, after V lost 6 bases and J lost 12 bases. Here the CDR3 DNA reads TGTGCCAGCTCGCCCACGATCCGGGACAGGGGTCAGTACTTC. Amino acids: CASSPTIRDRGQYF.